This passage covers 24 T cell receptor beta chains from one sample sequenced in a study of blood T cell repertoires in COVID-19. The table came from immunoSEQ multiplex PCR; TCRdb's copy has only in-frame clones and leaves some out. The table includes 150,000 to 200,000 clones, roughly 80% detected once. Source material: PBMCs or T cells enriched from blood (not recorded which). The receptors stem from a man aged 45-65 years who had recovered from COVID-19.

This clone appeared once. J is TRBJ2-3 and V is TRBV9; D ambiguous. The CDR3 totals 14 residues. V was clipped by 4 bases and J by 6 bases, with 15 bases between them. Germline V gene lookup returns CDR1 SGDLS and CDR2 YYNGEE. CDR3 sequence reads: CASSLPGSSDTQYF. CDR3 nucleotide sequence: TGTGCCAGCAGCCTCCCCGGTAGCTCTGATACGCAGTATTTT.

In its sample, this clone was seen once. The chain has TRBV19 and TRBJ2-5; D is perhaps TRBD1 (7 bases). V lost 4 bases, J lost 5 bases, and 20 bases lay in between. The CDR3 consists of 16 residues. Germline V CDR1 and CDR2: LNHDA, SQIVND (reference sequence). This chain's CDR3 is CASSTNRGGQWETQYF. The DNA of the CDR3 is TGTGCCAGTAGTACAAACAGGGGAGGACAATGGGAGACCCAGTACTTC.

The chain uses TRBV30 and TRBJ1-2; a possible D gene is TRBD1 (6 bases). Germline assignment: CDR1 GTSNPN and CDR2 SVGIG (reference sequence). V was trimmed by 3 bases and J by 3 bases, leaving 8 bases between them. The CDR3 is made up of 12 amino acids. CDR3 sequence reads: CAWRQGYYGYTF. CDR3 coding DNA: TGTGCCTGGAGACAGGGCTACTATGGCTACACCTTC.

This clone has a handful of counts. The CDR3 loop is CASSIMGGEKLFF. The CDR3, as DNA: TGTGCCAGTAGTATAATGGGAGGTGAAAAACTGTTTTTT. J is TRBJ1-4 and V is TRBV19; D gene uncertain. The germline gives CDR1 LNHDA, CDR2 SQIVND (reference sequence). The V and J ends lost 2 bases and 7 bases respectively, with 8 bases between them. The CDR3 consists of 13 residues.

This clone was found a few times. This chain connects TRBV5-6 to TRBJ1-1; TRBD1 might be the D (5 bases). Germline lookup yields CDR1 SGHDT and CDR2 YYEEEE. This CDR3 spans 15 amino acids. Trimming removed 2 bases at V and 7 bases at J, with 18 bases between. CDR3 coding DNA: TGTGCCAGCAGCTTAGGCTGGAGGGATGGGGGTGAAGCTTTCTTT. This gives the protein CASSLGWRDGGEAFF.

The V and J genes are TRBV2 and TRBJ1-1; TRBD1 agrees at 7 bases. V lost 3 bases, J lost 5 bases, and 6 bases stayed unmatched. Germline lookup yields CDR1 SNHLY and CDR2 FYNNEI. This CDR3 region has 14 residues. The DNA for the CDR3 is TGTGCCAGCAGTGAGGGCAGGGGGTGGACTGAAGCTTTCTTT. Translation: CASSEGRGWTEAFF.

This chain joins TRBV10-3 and TRBJ2-7, with a weak D call TRBD1 (6 bases). Germline lookup yields CDR1 ENHRY and CDR2 SYGVKD. V lost 2 bases to trimming and J lost 3 bases, with 8 bases between them. The CDR3 loop spans 13 amino acids. This CDR3 is CAISERTDYEQYF. The CDR3 nucleotides read TGTGCCATCAGTGAGAGGACAGACTACGAGCAGTACTTC.

This chain links TRBV7-2 with TRBJ2-1, with TRBD2 matching over 13 bases. The CDR3 totals 15 residues. V dropped 5 bases and J dropped 8; count of bases not matched to a gene: 6. CDR1 SGHTA and CDR2 FQGNSA come from the germline V gene. CDR3 bases: TGTGCCAGCAGCAAACTAGCGGGGGGGAACTATGAGCAGTTCTTC. Protein sequence: CASSKLAGGNYEQFF.

The chain is built from TRBV5-1 and TRBJ2-7, with 9 positions matching TRBD2. CDR1 and CDR2 from the germline V gene are SGHRS and YFSETQ. V shed 3 bases and J 5 bases; nucleotides not matched to a gene: 6. The CDR3 covers 14 residues. DNA of the CDR3: TGCGCCAGCAGCTCCGGGACTAGCTTCCACGAGCAGTACTTC. Translating gives CASSSGTSFHEQYF.

J is TRBJ2-7 and V is TRBV4-1; TRBD2 agrees at 7 bases. From germline, CDR1 is MGHRA and CDR2 YSYEKL. The CDR3 is 16 amino acids. After removal of 0 bases from V and 5 bases from J, the junction contained 10 bases not matched to a gene. CDR3 region: CASSQDFSAGRHEQYF. The CDR3, as DNA: TGCGCCAGCAGCCAAGATTTTTCGGCCGGGAGGCACGAGCAGTACTTC.

The chain joins TRBV6-2 or TRBV6-3 to TRBJ1-1; D remains unclear. Germline values: CDR1 MNHEY, CDR2 SVGEGT. The CDR3 covers 12 residues. Trimming took off 6 bases at V and 4 bases at J, with 9 bases between the two ends. CDR3 coding DNA: TGTGCCAGCAGCTCACGGGGCACTGAAGCTTTCTTT. This codes for CASSSRGTEAFF.

J is TRBJ1-5 and V is TRBV28; 7 bases line up with TRBD1. The V and J ends lost 1 base and 0 bases, in that order; junction bases with no gene match: 3. From germline, CDR1 is MDHEN and CDR2 SYDVKM. The length of the CDR3 is 16 residues. This chain's CDR3 is CASSLYRGPSNQPQHF. CDR3 in DNA: TGTGCCAGCAGTTTATACAGGGGACCTAGCAATCAGCCCCAGCATTTT.

The V and J genes are TRBV29-1 and TRBJ2-7; D perhaps matches TRBD1 (5 bases). Germline lookup yields CDR1 SQVTM and CDR2 ANQGSEA. CDR3 length: 12 amino acids. V lost 4 bases to trimming and J lost 2 bases, with 9 bases between them. The CDR3 sequence is CSVGPGPYEQYF. Written as DNA, the CDR3 is TGCAGCGTTGGGCCAGGGCCCTACGAGCAGTACTTC.

The CDR3 is CASSRAFLAGDTDTQYF. CDR3 bases: TGTGCCAGCAGTAGGGCGTTCCTAGCGGGGGACACAGATACGCAGTATTTT. The genes are TRBV5-4 and TRBJ2-3; 10 positions match TRBD2. V dropped 5 bases and J dropped 2; count of bases not matched to a gene: 11. Per the germline V gene, CDR1 is SGHNT and CDR2 is YYREEE (reference sequence). The CDR3 sequence is 17 residues long.

The rearrangement uses TRBV19 and TRBJ1-5; possible D gene TRBD1, 6 bases. The V end lost 7 bases, the J end lost 5 bases, and 27 bases lay between the germline ends. There are 18 residues in the CDR3. CDR1 and CDR2 from the germline V gene are LNHDA and SQIVND (reference sequence). The CDR3 sequence: CASTRGGGAGGGYQPQHF. CDR3 DNA sequence: TGTGCCAGTACCAGAGGCGGGGGCGCGGGGGGAGGATATCAGCCCCAGCATTTT. Filled out from reference TRBV19 and TRBJ1-5, the complete variable domain reads DGGITQSPKYLFRKEGQNVTLSCEQNLNHDAMYWYRQDPGQGLRLIYYSQIVNDFQKGDIAEGYSVSREKKESFPLTVTSAQKNPTAFYLCASTRGGGAGGGYQPQHFGDGTRLSIL.

The chain recombines TRBV7-3 with TRBJ2-1, with a possible D match to TRBD1 (6 bases). The CDR3 has 15 residues. Looked up from germline, CDR1 is SGHTA and CDR2 is FQGTGA. Trimming took off 6 bases at V and 4 bases at J, with 16 bases between the two ends. The CDR3 DNA reads TGTGCCAGCAGTCCAAGGGCAGGGGCTTACAATGAGCAGTTCTTC. Translation gives CASSPRAGAYNEQFF.

The genes are TRBV18 and TRBJ1-6; 9 bases map to TRBD1. Germline loops: CDR1 KGHSH, CDR2 LQKENI. This CDR3 is 16 amino acids long. V lost 6 bases and J lost 5; bases outside the gene matches: 8. The CDR3 reads CASSPAGTGNNSPLHF. The DNA for the CDR3 is TGTGCCAGCTCGCCGGCCGGGACAGGGAATAATTCACCCCTCCACTTT. Filled out from reference TRBV18 and TRBJ1-6, the complete variable domain reads NAGVMQNPRHLVRRRGQEARLRCSPMKGHSHVYWYRQLPEEGLKFMVYLQKENIIDESGMPKERFSAEFPKEGPSILRIQQVVRGDSAAYFCASSPAGTGNNSPLHFGNGTRLTVT.

The chain links TRBV27 to TRBJ2-3; 9 nucleotides align to TRBD2. The germline gives CDR1 MNHEY, CDR2 SMNVEV (reference sequence). The V gene end was trimmed by 7 bases and the J gene end by 2 bases; junction bases not matched to a gene: 10. This CDR3 is 16 amino acids long. CDR3 protein: CASTPGGGGVTDTQYF. The CDR3 DNA is TGTGCCAGCACCCCGGGGGGCGGGGGGGTCACAGATACGCAGTATTTT.

The chain employs TRBV27 and TRBJ1-6; D possibly corresponds to TRBD1 (6 bases). Deletions cut 4 bases from V and 4 bases from J, with 20 bases between. Germline assignment: CDR1 MNHEY and CDR2 SMNVEV (reference sequence). The CDR3 is made up of 18 amino acids. CDR3 sequence (DNA): TGTGCCAGCAGTTCTCGGGGGGGCCCCCTCGGGTATAATTCACCCCTCCACTTT. This sequence encodes CASSSRGGPLGYNSPLHF.

V is TRBV5-1 and J is TRBJ2-1; the D gene is possibly TRBD2 (5 bases). Germline lookup yields CDR1 SGHRS and CDR2 YFSETQ. V was clipped by 0 bases and J by 0 bases, with 7 bases between them. The CDR3 is made up of 15 amino acids. CDR3 in amino acids: CASSLVGSSYNEQFF. The CDR3 DNA follows: TGCGCCAGCAGCTTGGTAGGGAGCTCCTACAATGAGCAGTTCTTC. Looking up the rest from reference TRBV5-1 and TRBJ2-1 gives the full variable domain: KAGVTQTPRYLIKTRGQQVTLSCSPISGHRSVSWYQQTPGQGLQFLFEYFSETQRNKGNFPGRFSGRQFSNSRSEMNVSTLELGDSALYLCASSLVGSSYNEQFFGPGTRLTVL.

The rearrangement uses TRBV4-2 and TRBJ1-5, with 9 nucleotides matching TRBD1. The germline gives CDR1 LGHNA, CDR2 YNFKEQ. This CDR3 spans 15 amino acids. V was clipped by 1 base and J by 4 bases; unmatched bases: 2. The CDR3 bases are TGTGCCAGCAGCCAAGGGGACAGGGAGAATCAGCCCCAGCATTTT. Amino acid sequence: CASSQGDRENQPQHF.

This chain connects TRBV7-3 to TRBJ2-1, with TRBD2 identical over 12 bases. The germline V gene encodes CDR1 SGHTA and CDR2 FQGTGA. This CDR3 has 16 residues. V lost 2 bases and J lost 2; bases outside the gene matches: 1. The CDR3 loop is CASSLASGGAYNEQFF. The CDR3 nucleotides are TGTGCCAGCAGCTTAGCTAGCGGGGGGGCCTACAATGAGCAGTTCTTC. The full variable domain, completed using reference TRBV7-3 and TRBJ2-1, is GAGVSQTPSNKVTEKGKYVELRCDPISGHTALYWYRQSLGQGPEFLIYFQGTGAADDSGLPNDRFFAVRPEGSVSTLKIQRTERGDSAVYLCASSLASGGAYNEQFFGPGTRLTVL.

This clone appeared a single time. This rearrangement joins TRBV11-2 to TRBJ2-6, with D possibly matching TRBD2 (6 bases). The CDR3 has 16 residues. Trimming stripped 1 base from V and 13 bases from J, with 20 bases between. Germline CDR1 SGHAT, CDR2 FQNNGV. CDR3 DNA: TGTGCCAGCAGCTTAGGTTGGGGGGTTACGAACGAAGTCCTGACTTTC. Protein product: CASSLGWGVTNEVLTF.

The chain combines TRBV12-5 with TRBJ1-6; D unresolved. With 2 bases removed from V and 7 bases from J, the gap between germline ends came to 6 bases. The CDR3 is made up of 13 amino acids. Per germline, CDR1 LGHNT and CDR2 FRNRAP. DNA of the CDR3: TGTGCTAGTGGTTTGTCCCAGAATTCACCCCTCCACTTT. Translation: CASGLSQNSPLHF.